This T cell receptor beta chain was profiled in a study of shared clonotypes between healthy human individuals. Background on the study: A few men and two women, aged 18 to 49, were donors.

With 0 bases clipped from V and 3 bases from J, the junction kept 6 bases outside the gene matches. CDR1 and CDR2 from the germline V gene are MGHRA and YSYEKL. The CDR3 is made up of 17 amino acids. This clone was seen a handful of times. Here immunoSEQ multiplex PCR was the method, and the copy in TCRdb shows in-frame clones only, minus some. The sample shows 550,000 to 850,000 clones, 55% to 80% of them seen only once. The J gene is TRBJ2-2, the V gene TRBV4-1; 8 bases line up with TRBD1. The TCR sequence derives from a young woman in good health. The sample consisted of memory CD4+ T cells sorted from blood. Stated subset: CD45RA-negative fraction. CDR3 residues: CASSQDQQGVDTGELFF. The CDR3, as DNA: TGCGCCAGCAGCCAAGATCAACAGGGGGTCGACACCGGGGAGCTGTTTTTT.